The entry below gives a single T cell receptor beta chain sequence along with its context. Its target is not known. The CDR3 is 15 residues long. Germline CDR1 is MDHEN and CDR2 is SYDVKM. V gave up 4 bases and J gave up 2 bases; unmatched junction bases: 3. This sample was included in a study of OX40 agonist ivuxolimab in advanced cancers. Study-level points and caveats: Doses of 0.1 to 3.0 mg/kg were accompanied by clonal expansion of CD4+ and CD8+ blood T cells by week 6.

Some clones are missing from TCRdb's copy, which holds only in-frame ones; the method was immunoSEQ multiplex PCR. The sample contains tens of thousands of clones, around 85% of which appear only once. The chain has TRBV28 and TRBJ2-3; 10 nucleotides match TRBD2. The source material was CD4+ or CD8+ T cells sorted from blood, sampled in a trial of the OX40 agonist ivuxolimab. This clonotype originated in an adult with an advanced solid tumor such as melanoma, head and neck, liver or kidney cancer. The chain's CDR3 is CASSWTSGYTDTQYF. CDR3 bases: TGTGCCAGCAGTTGGACTAGCGGATACACAGATACGCAGTATTTT.